The table lists the clone carrying this T cell receptor (beta chain) with a few counts. Original handling: Cell counts per sample came from amplifying reference gene primers. Produced via immunoSEQ multiplex PCR; TCRdb's table is partial and in-frame only. From that table come the V and J calls and clone size; the DNA was used to work out D and trimming. The sample shows about 300,000 clones, approximately 88% of them seen only once. The CDR3 loop spans 13 amino acids. The germline V and J ends were trimmed by 7 bases and 8 bases, with 17 bases remaining between them. The sample is drawn from a study of blood T cell repertoires in COVID-19.

The chain combines TRBV12-3 or TRBV12-4 with TRBJ1-2; possibly TRBD1 for D (6 bases). The origin of this receptor is a woman aged 30 to 39 who had recovered from COVID-19. The sample comprised peripheral blood. CDR3 DNA: TGTGCCAGCACCTTAACACAGGGACAAGGCTACACCTTC. This sequence encodes CASTLTQGQGYTF.